The sequence of this T cell receptor beta chain was determined in a study of a mutant IDH1 vaccine in newly diagnosed glioma. Turning to the study itself: The treated population exhibited a male proportion of roughly 60%, a female proportion of about 38%, and a mean age of approximately 42 years. Previous treatment comprised radiotherapy, temozolomide, or both, mostly both. Regarding the study as a whole: Roughly 93% of patients showed vaccine-induced immune responses across multiple MHC alleles. Seemingly, top peripheral T cell clonotype changes bore no relation to pseudoprogression.

The assay was immunoSEQ multiplex PCR, and TCRdb's table has in-frame clones only and misses some. The sample records over 55,000 clones, 81% being singletons. Indicated time point: week 23, last vaccination. The investigators gave 300 ug of mutant IDH1 20-mer peptide in each vaccine dose, together with topical imiquimod. As to this clone: What it recognizes is unknown.

The CDR3 totals 14 residues. The V gene's germline CDR1 is MGHRA and CDR2 YSYEKL. V was shortened by 1 base and J by 1 base, with 7 bases between the two germline ends. This TCR came from a woman between 35 and 50 years old with glioma. Some clones in this sample may be carry-over from other donors' samples. Source: PBMCs, taken from a glioma patient whose treatment included an IDH1 peptide vaccine. The genes are TRBV4-1 and TRBJ1-1; no definite D call. The CDR3 sequence is CASSQGLWNTEAFF. The CDR3 nucleotides are TGCGCCAGCAGCCAAGGTCTTTGGAACACTGAAGCTTTCTTT.